This entry concerns a single T cell receptor (beta chain). Antigen specificity is unknown. The data are from a study of blood T cells in healthy people across ages. Study-level findings and limits: Roughly linear age-related decline in beta diversity appeared, significant by age approximately 43.

Donor samples were obtained from healthy Caucasian individuals from Russia, aged about 6 to 100. With a J-beta primer mix and a sample-barcoded 5' primer, a second PCR ran roughly 7 to 11 cycles. Each CDR3 protein gets one entry after TCRdb re-called the 5' RACE reads with MiXCR. The data contain roughly 1,100,000 distinct CDR3 sequences, about 25% of them singletons. Trimming removed 3 bases from V and 0 bases from J, with 6 bases in between. CDR3 length: 15 amino acids. The germline gives CDR1 MNHEY, CDR2 SMNVEV (reference sequence). These data also formed part of another study, on T cells of mothers and their children. Turning to that study: Mothers and children who were related shared slightly more overlap than unrelated pairs, but not significantly more.

Sample: blood. The sequence derives from a girl aged 2 to 9 in good health. The V gene is TRBV27, the J gene TRBJ1-6, with D tentatively TRBD1 (5 bases). The CDR3 DNA follows: TGTGCCAGCAGTTTGGACAACTCCTATAATTCACCCCTCCACTTT. This translates into CASSLDNSYNSPLHF.